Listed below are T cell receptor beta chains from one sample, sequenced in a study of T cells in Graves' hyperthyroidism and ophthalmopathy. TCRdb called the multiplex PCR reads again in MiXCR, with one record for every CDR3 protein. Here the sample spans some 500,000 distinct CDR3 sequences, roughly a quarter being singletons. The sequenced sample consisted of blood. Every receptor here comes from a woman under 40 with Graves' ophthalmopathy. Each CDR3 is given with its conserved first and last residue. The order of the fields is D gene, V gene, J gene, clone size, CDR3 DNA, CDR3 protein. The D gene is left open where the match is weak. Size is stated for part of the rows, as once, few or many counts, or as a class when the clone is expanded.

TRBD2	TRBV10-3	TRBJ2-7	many	TGTGCCATCAGTGAGGGCGGGACTAGCGGCTTCGGGGAGCAGTACTTC	CAISEGGTSGFGEQYF
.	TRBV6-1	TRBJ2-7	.	TGTGCCAGCAGAGCAACCGGGACGCTCTGTGAGCAGTACTTC	CASRATGTLCEQYF
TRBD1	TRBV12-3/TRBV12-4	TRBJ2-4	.	TGTGCCAGCAGAGGAACAGGGGGTCAAGCCAAAAACATTAAGTACTTC	CASRGTGGQAKNIKYF
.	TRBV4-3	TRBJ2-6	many	TGCGCCAGCAGCCAAGGGGGGCGTCGTTCTGGGGCCAACGTCCTGACTTTC	CASSQGGRRSGANVLTF
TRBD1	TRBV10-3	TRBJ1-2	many	TGTGCCATCAGTGAGGTTGAGGGGGCGAACTATGGCTACACCTTC	CAISEVEGANYGYTF
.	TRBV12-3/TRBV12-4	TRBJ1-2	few	TGTGCCAGCAGTTTAGGGTCTCCACAAAGGAACTATGGCTACACCTTC	CASSLGSPQRNYGYTF
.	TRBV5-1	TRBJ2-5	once	TGCGCCAGCAGCCCGGACGGACTGTCTGGGGAGACCCAGTACTTC	CASSPDGLSGETQYF
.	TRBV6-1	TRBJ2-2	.	TGTGCCAGCGCTGACGGAACGAACACCGGGGAGCTGTTTTTT	CASADGTNTGELFF
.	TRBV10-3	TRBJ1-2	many	TGTGCCATCAGTGCAGGCTATGGCTACACCTTC	CAISAGYGYTF
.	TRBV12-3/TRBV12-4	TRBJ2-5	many	TGTGCCAGCAGCAGCGGGACAATGGAGACCCAGTACTTC	CASSSGTMETQYF
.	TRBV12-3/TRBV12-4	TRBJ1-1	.	TGTGCCAGCAGTAGTGTCCCAGCCACTGATGCTTTCTTT	CASSSVPATDAFF
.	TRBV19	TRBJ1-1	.	TGTGCCAGTAGTATGGTGGGCGCGGACACTGAAGCTTTGTTT	CASSMVGADTEALF
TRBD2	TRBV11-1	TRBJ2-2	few	TGTGCCAGCAGCCCTCGACTAGCGGGGAACACCGGGGAGCTGTTTTTT	CASSPRLAGNTGELFF
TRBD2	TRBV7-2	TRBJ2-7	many	TGTGCCAGCCTAGACGGGGGGAATTACGAGCAGTACTTC	CASLDGGNYEQYF
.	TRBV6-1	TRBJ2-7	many	TGTGCCAGCATGGAAGGGACGAACGAGCAGTACTTC	CASMEGTNEQYF
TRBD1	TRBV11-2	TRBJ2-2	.	TGTGCCAGCAGCCCCCCGGACAGGGACACCGGGGAGCTGTTTTTT	CASSPPDRDTGELFF
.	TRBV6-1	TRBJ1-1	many	TGTGCCAGCAGTGTGGAAGGTCAAACTGGAGCTTTCTTT	CASSVEGQTGAFF
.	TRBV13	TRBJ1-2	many	TGTGCCAGCAGCCTAAGCCGACCCCACTATGGCTACACCTTC	CASSLSRPHYGYTF
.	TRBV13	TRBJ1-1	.	TGTGCCGGCAGCTTAGGGTACATGAACTGGGACACTGAAGCTTTCTTT	CAGSLGYMNWDTEAFF
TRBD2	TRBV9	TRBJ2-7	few	TGTGCCAGCAGCTCTAGCGGGGGCCTCTCCTACGAGCAGTACTTC	CASSSSGGLSYEQYF
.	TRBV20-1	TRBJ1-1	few	TGCAGTGCTAGACCACGCCCGAACACTGAAGCTTTCTTT	CSARPRPNTEAFF
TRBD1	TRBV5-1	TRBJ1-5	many	TGCGCCAGCAGCCCGGGACAGGGTAGTTGGGGAAATCAGCCCCAGCATTTT	CASSPGQGSWGNQPQHF
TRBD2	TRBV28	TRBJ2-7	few	TGTGCCATCTCCCGGGAGGTATTCTCCTACGAGCAGTACTTC	CAISREVFSYEQYF
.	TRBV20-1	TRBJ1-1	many	TGCAGTGCTAGAGAGGACGAAACGAGGACTGAAGCTTTCTTT	CSAREDETRTEAFF
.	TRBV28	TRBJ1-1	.	TGTGCCAGCAAAAGAATCAAAGCTTTCTTT	CASKRIKAFF
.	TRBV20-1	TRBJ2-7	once	TGCAGTGCTAGAGGCCACTATGCTTCGGGCATCGAGCAGTACTTC	CSARGHYASGIEQYF
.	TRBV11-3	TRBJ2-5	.	TGTGCCAGCAGCCCGAGATGGGGGCTTATGGAGACCCAGTACTTC	CASSPRWGLMETQYF
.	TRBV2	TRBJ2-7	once	TGTGCCAGCAGTGAATCACTACCCAGCTCCTACGAGCAGTACTTC	CASSESLPSSYEQYF
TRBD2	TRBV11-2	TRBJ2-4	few	TGTGCCAGCAGCCCCCAAGTTCGGGCTAGCGGGAGTCAAAACATTCAGTACTTC	CASSPQVRASGSQNIQYF